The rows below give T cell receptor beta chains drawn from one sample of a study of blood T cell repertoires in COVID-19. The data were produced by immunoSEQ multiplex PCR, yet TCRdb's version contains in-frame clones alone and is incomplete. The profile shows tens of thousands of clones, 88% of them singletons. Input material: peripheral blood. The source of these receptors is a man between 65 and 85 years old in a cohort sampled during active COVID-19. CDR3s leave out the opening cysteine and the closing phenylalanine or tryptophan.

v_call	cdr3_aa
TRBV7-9	ASSLGTVTEAF
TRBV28	ASSFFSGGASNQPQH
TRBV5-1	ASAQLGGDYGYT
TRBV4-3	ASSQNPRVLNYGYT
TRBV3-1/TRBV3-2	ASSQRGKVYEQY
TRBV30	AWRLPPGEQF
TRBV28	ASSLPTPGDSYEQY
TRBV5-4	ASSFPPDEQF
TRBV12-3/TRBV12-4	ASSVGQLNEQF
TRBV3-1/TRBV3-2	ASSQGLRAYEQY
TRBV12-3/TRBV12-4	ATSPRLDTQY
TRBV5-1	ASSLVGAGEQY
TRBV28	ASREGGKINTGELF
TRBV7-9	ASSLKSRLAGSYNEQF
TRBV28	ASSLGGVSNYGYT
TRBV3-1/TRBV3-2	ASSQGQGMSNQPQH
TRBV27	ASSPGRGVRNTEAF
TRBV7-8	ASSLAGGQVGHTEAF
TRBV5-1	ASSPRSGRATDTQY
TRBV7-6	ASSPSGGRWETQY
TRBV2	ATVQTPSSYEQY
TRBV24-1	ATSDSRQLF
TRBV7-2	ASSGQGRFRETQY
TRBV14	ASSPLPGSLY
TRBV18	ASSPKTNPSNYGYT
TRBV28	ASSPPGGTDTQY
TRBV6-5	ASRPGQGAGQPQH
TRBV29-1	SVPRGMNTEAF
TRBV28	ASSTPSGQGTDTQY
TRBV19	ATSAGRSGRGYT
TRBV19	ASSRQFRAF
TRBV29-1	SVAGTSGRTDTQY
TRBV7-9	ASSYRTGVNTEAF
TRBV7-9	ASSPGDRGEVETQY
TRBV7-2	ASSFRDRGSEQF
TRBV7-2	ASSPRQGRVNTIY
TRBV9	ASSPLGTSDRTSGRTGAQY
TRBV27	ASRGLAGGVEQY